This T cell receptor (beta chain) originates from a study of early T cells in non-severe SARS-CoV-2 infection. In the study overall: The study sequenced bulk RNA from unsorted whole blood, with chains unpaired.

CDR1 ENHRY and CDR2 SYGVKD come from the germline V gene. This CDR3 is built from 15 residues. With V trimmed by 6 bases and J by 1 base, 8 bases remained unmatched. One entry per CDR3 protein results from TCRdb running MiXCR on the 5' RACE reads. Of 20,000 to 30,000 distinct CDR3 sequences detected, around 4.2% appear once; the ten largest clones hold 3.5% to 5%. This sequence joins TRBV10-3 and TRBJ1-1, with 7 nucleotides matching TRBD1. The sequencing input was whole blood. The source is an adult who was a healthcare worker with PCR-confirmed SARS-CoV-2 infection or an uninfected control (not recorded which). Written as DNA, the CDR3 is TGTGCCATCAGCCCCATGACAGGGCCGAACACTGAAGCTTTCTTT. Translation: CAISPMTGPNTEAFF.